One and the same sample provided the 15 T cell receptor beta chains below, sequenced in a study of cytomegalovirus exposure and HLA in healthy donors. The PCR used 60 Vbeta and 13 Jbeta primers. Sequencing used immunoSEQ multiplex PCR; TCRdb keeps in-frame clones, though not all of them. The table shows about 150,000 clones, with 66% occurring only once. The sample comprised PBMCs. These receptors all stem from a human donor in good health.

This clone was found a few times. Here the CDR3 DNA reads TGTGCCAGCTCACCGCGGGTGGTAGCGGGAGGCAATGAGCAGTTCTTC. Translating it yields CASSPRVVAGGNEQFF. The chain carries TRBV18 and TRBJ2-1, with TRBD2 matching 10 bases. Looked up from germline, CDR1 is KGHSH and CDR2 is LQKENI. V gave up 3 bases and J gave up 6 bases; unmatched junction bases: 8. The CDR3 extends over 16 amino acids.

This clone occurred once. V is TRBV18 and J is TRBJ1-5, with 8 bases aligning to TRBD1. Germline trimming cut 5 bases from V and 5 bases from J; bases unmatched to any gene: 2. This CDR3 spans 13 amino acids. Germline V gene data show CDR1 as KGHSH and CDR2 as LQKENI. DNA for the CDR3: TGTGCCAGCTCAAAGACAGGGGATCAGCCCCAGCATTTT. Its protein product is CASSKTGDQPQHF.

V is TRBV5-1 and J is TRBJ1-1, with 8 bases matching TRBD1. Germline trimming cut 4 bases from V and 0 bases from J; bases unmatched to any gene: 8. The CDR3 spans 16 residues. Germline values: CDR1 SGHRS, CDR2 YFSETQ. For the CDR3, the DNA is TGCGCCAGCAGCCCAAATGACAGGGGCCTGAACACTGAAGCTTTCTTT. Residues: CASSPNDRGLNTEAFF.

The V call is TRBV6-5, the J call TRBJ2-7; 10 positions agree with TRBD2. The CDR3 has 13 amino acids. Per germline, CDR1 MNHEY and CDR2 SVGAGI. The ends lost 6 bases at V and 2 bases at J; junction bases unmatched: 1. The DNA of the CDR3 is TGTGCCAGCAGCCTAGCGGGAGCCTACGAGCAGTACTTC. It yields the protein CASSLAGAYEQYF.

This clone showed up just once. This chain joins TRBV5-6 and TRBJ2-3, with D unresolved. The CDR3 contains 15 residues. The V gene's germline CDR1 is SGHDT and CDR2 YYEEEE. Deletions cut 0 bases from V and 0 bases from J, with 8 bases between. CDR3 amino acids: CASSLGAPSTDTQYF. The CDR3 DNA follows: TGTGCCAGCAGCTTGGGAGCGCCTAGCACAGATACGCAGTATTTT.

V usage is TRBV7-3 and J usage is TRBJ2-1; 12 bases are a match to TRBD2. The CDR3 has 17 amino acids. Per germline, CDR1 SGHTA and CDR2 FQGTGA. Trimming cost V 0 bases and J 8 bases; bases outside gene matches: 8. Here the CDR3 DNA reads TGTGCCAGCAGCTTAACTATCTGGGCTAGCGGGAGGGATGAGCAGTTCTTC. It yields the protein CASSLTIWASGRDEQFF. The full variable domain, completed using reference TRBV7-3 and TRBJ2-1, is GAGVSQTPSNKVTEKGKYVELRCDPISGHTALYWYRQSLGQGPEFLIYFQGTGAADDSGLPNDRFFAVRPEGSVSTLKIQRTERGDSAVYLCASSLTIWASGRDEQFFGPGTRLTVL.

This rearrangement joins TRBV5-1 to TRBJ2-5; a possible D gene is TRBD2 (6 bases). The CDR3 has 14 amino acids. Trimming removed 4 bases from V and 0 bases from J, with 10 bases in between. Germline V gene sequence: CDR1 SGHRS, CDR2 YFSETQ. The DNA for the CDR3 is TGCGCCAGCAGCGCCCGGGACTACCAAGAGACCCAGTACTTC. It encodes CASSARDYQETQYF.

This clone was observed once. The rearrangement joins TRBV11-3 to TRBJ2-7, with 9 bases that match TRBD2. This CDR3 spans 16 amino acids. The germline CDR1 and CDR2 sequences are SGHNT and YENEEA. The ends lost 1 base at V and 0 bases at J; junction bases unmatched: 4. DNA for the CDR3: TGTGCCAGCAGCTTAGGGACTAGCGAGAGCTCCTACGAGCAGTACTTC. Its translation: CASSLGTSESSYEQYF.

Here the CDR3 reads CASSEESASGSPYNEQFF. For the CDR3, the DNA is TGTGCCAGCAGTGAAGAGTCGGCTAGCGGGAGTCCCTACAATGAGCAGTTCTTC. The chain carries TRBV6-4 and TRBJ2-1, with 10 bases matching TRBD2. CDR1 and CDR2 (germline): MRHNA, SNTAGT. Trimming cost V 3 bases and J 2 bases; bases outside gene matches: 10. This CDR3 is built from 18 residues.

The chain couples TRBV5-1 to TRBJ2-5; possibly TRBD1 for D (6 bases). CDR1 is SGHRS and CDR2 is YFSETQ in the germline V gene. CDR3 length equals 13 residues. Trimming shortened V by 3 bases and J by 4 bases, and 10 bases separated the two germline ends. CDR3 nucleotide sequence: TGCGCCAGCAGCTGGGACATAGGAGAGACCCAGTACTTC. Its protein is CASSWDIGETQYF.

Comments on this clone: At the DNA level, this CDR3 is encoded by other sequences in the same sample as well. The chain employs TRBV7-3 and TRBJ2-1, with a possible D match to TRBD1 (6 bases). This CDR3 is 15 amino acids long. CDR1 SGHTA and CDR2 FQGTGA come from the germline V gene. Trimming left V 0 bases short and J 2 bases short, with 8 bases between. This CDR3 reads CASSLTGTTYNEQFF. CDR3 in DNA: TGTGCCAGCAGCTTAACGGGGACAACCTACAATGAGCAGTTCTTC.

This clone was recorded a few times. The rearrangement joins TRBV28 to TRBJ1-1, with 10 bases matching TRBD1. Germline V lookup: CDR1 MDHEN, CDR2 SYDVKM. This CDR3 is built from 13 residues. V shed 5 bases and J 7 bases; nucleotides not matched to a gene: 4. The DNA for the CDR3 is TGTGCCAGCAGTAAGGGACAGGGGATTGAAGCTTTCTTT. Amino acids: CASSKGQGIEAFF.

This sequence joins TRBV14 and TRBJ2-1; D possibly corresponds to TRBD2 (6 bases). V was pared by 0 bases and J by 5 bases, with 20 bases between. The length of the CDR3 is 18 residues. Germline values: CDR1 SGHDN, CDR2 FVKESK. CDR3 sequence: CASSQDGSPTGINNEQFF. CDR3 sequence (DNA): TGTGCCAGCAGCCAAGACGGGAGCCCAACGGGGATCAACAATGAGCAGTTCTTC.

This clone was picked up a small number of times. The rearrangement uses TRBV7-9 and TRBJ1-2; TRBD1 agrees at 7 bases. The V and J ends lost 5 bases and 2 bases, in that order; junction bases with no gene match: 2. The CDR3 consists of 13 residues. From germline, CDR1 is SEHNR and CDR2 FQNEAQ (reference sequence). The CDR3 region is CASSARGNYGYTF. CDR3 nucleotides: TGTGCCAGCAGCGCCAGGGGGAACTATGGCTACACCTTC.

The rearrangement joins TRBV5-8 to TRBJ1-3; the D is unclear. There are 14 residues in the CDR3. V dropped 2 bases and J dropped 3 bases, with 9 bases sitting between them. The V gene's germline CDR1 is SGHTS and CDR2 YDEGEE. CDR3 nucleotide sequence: TGTGCCAGCAGCTTAGTGCGGAGTGGAAACACCATATATTTT. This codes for CASSLVRSGNTIYF.